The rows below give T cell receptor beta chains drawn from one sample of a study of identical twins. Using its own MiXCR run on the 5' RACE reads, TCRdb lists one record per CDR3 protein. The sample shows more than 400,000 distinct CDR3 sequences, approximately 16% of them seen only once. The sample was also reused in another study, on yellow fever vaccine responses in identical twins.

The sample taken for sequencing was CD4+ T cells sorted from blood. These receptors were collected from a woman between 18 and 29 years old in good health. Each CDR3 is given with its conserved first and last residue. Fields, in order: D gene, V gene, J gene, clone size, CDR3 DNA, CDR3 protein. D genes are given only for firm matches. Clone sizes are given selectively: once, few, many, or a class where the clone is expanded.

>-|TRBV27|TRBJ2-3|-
TGTGCCAGCAGTCCCCCGCAGGCTGGGAGCACAGATACGCAGTATTTT
CASSPPQAGSTDTQYF
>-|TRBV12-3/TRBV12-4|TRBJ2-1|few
TGTGCCAGCAGTCGTCAAGCGACCCCGGGGCACAATGAGCAGTTCTTC
CASSRQATPGHNEQFF
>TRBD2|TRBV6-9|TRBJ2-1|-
TGTGCCAGCAGTTCTTCAAACCGGGACCCGAAATTGGGACTAGCGGGACCAGCGTACAATGAGCAGTTCTTC
CASSSSNRDPKLGLAGPAYNEQFF
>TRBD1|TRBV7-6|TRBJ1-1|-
TGTGCCAGCAGCTTAGCCGCCGGGACAGTGAACACTGAAGCTTTCTTT
CASSLAAGTVNTEAFF
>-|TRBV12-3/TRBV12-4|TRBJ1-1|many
TGTGCCAGCAGTTTAGCCGCAGGGATGAACACTGAAGCTTTCTTT
CASSLAAGMNTEAFF
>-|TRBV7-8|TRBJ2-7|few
TGTGCCAGCAGCCCTCATCACGAGCAGTACTTC
CASSPHHEQYF
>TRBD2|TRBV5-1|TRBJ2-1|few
TGCGCCAGCAGCTTCTACCCCTTGGGCGGGAGCTCAGATGAGCAGTTCTTC
CASSFYPLGGSSDEQFF
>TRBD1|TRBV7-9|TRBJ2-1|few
TGTGCCAGCAGCCGCGACCCGGGACAGGGTAAAAATGAGCAGTTCTTC
CASSRDPGQGKNEQFF
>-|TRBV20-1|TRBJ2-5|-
TGCAGTGCCCTCCCGACGGGCAGGGCTGAGACCCAGTACTTC
CSALPTGRAETQYF
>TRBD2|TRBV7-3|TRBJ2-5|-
TGTGCCAGCAGCAGAACCGGGACTAGCGGGAGGGGGATCCAAGAGACCCAGTACTTC
CASSRTGTSGRGIQETQYF
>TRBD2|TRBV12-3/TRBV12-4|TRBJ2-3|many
TGTGCCAGCAGTCCAGCGGGAACGCAGTATTTT
CASSPAGTQYF
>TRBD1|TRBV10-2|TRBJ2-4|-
TGCGCCATCCTATGGGACAGGCCCAAAAACATTCAGTACTTC
CAILWDRPKNIQYF
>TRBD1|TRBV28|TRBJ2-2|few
TGTGCCAGCAACCCCTCCCCCGGACAGGGTCACCCTGGGGGCACCGGGGAGCTGTTTTTT
CASNPSPGQGHPGGTGELFF
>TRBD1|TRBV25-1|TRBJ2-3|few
TGTGCCAGCACCAGCACCGGGACAGGGGTGACAGATACGCAGTATTTT
CASTSTGTGVTDTQYF
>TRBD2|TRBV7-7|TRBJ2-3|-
TGTGCCAGCAGCCGAGCGCTAGCGGGGGCCGGGACAGATACGCAGTATTTT
CASSRALAGAGTDTQYF
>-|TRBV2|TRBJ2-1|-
TGTGCCAGCAGCACGGACTCCGCTGAGCAGTTCTTC
CASSTDSAEQFF
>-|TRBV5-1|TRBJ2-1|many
TGCGCCAGCAGCCCCAGAAGGTTGAGCTCCTACAATGAGCAGTTCTTC
CASSPRRLSSYNEQFF
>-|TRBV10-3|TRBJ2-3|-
TGTGCCATCAGCGGGAGAGGGACAGATACGCAGTATTTT
CAISGRGTDTQYF
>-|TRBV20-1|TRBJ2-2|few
TGCAGTGCTAGAGCGGGCCTAAGGAGCACCGGGGAGCTGTTTTTT
CSARAGLRSTGELFF
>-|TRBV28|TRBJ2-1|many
TGTGCCAGCAGTTCAGACTACGGGACTCGCCCTTTCAATGAGCAGTTCTTC
CASSSDYGTRPFNEQFF
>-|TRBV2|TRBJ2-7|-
TGTGCCAGCAGCGACAAGGGACTGAACTACGAGCAGTACTTC
CASSDKGLNYEQYF
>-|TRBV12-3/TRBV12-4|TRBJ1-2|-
TGTGCCAGCAGTTTGCAGAGGGGTAGTTGGGGCTACACCTTC
CASSLQRGSWGYTF
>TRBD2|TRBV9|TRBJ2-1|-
TGTGCCAGCAGCGTCCTAGCGGGAAGCTACAATGAGCAGTTCTTC
CASSVLAGSYNEQFF
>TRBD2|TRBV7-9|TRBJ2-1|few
TGTGCCAGCAGCCGGGAGGGTTACAATGAGCAGTTCTTC
CASSREGYNEQFF
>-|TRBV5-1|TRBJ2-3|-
TGCGCCAGCAGCTTGGCTACTGGGGGCGGGTCCCGCACAGATACGCAGTATTTT
CASSLATGGGSRTDTQYF
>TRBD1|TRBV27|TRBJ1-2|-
TGTGCCAGCAGTTTAAGACAGGGACATGGCTACACCTTC
CASSLRQGHGYTF
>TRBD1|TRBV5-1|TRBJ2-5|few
TGCGCCAGCAGCCGGGGACAGGAAGAGACCCAGTACTTC
CASSRGQEETQYF
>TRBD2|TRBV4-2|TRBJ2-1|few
TGTGCCAGCAGCCTCCAAGCGGGGGCGGGGTACAATGAGCAGTTCTTC
CASSLQAGAGYNEQFF
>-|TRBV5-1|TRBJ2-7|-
TGCGCCAGCAGCTTGAACGAAGTCGAGCAGTACTTC
CASSLNEVEQYF
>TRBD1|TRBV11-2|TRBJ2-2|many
TGTGCCAGCAGCACCCGACAGGGGCGGGAGCTGTTTTTT
CASSTRQGRELFF
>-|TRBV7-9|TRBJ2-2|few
TGTGCCAGCAGCTTGGAGGGAATTGTCACCGGGGAGCTGTTTTTT
CASSLEGIVTGELFF
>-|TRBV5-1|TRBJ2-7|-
TGCGCCAGCAGCTTGGGGATAACTACCTACGAGCAGTACTTC
CASSLGITTYEQYF
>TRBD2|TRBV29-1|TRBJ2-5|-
TGCAGCGTCGATAGGACTAGCGGGGGTCAAGAGACCCAGTACTTC
CSVDRTSGGQETQYF
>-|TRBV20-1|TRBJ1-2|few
TGCAGTGCTAGTGGGCAGGGAGCCTTCTATGGCTACACCTTC
CSASGQGAFYGYTF
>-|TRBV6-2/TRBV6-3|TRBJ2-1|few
TGTGCCAGCAGTTACCGAATTCCCTCATCTACGGGAGACTCCTACAATGAGCAGTTCTTC
CASSYRIPSSTGDSYNEQFF
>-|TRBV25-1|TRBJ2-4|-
TGTGCCAGCAGTGAATCCAGCGAGGGGATAGCCAAAAACATTCAGTACTTC
CASSESSEGIAKNIQYF
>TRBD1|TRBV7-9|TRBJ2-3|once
TGTGCCAGCAGCTCGACAGGGGGAAACACAGATACGCAGTATTTT
CASSSTGGNTDTQYF
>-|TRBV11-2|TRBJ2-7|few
TGTGCCAGCAGCTTACTCTCCGGGATCAGCTTGTACTTC
CASSLLSGISLYF
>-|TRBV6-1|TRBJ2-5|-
TGTGCCAGCAGTGGACTGACAGGACGAGAGACCCAGTACTTC
CASSGLTGRETQYF
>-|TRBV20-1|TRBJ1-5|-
TGCAGTGCCTCTCTTGGACGGGCGAATCAGCCCCAGCATTTT
CSASLGRANQPQHF
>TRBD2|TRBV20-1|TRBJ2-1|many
TGCAGTGCTAGATTTCTTCCCGGGACTAGCGGGGGGGCCTCCTACAATGAGCAGTTCTTC
CSARFLPGTSGGASYNEQFF
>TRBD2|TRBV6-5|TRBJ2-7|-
TGTGCCAGCAGTTGCCCGCCCGGGAGCGGGAGACGATACGAGCAGTACTTC
CASSCPPGSGRRYEQYF
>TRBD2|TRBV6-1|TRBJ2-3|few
TGTGCCACCAATCCCCGGACTAGCGGGAGGTCCGATACGCAGTATTTT
CATNPRTSGRSDTQYF
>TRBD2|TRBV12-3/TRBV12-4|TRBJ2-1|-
TGTGCCAGCAGTTTAGCTAGCGGGAGATACAATGAGCAGTTCTTC
CASSLASGRYNEQFF
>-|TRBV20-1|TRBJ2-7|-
TGCAGTGCCCGGGCCCGACGCACACCCAACGAGCAGTACTTC
CSARARRTPNEQYF